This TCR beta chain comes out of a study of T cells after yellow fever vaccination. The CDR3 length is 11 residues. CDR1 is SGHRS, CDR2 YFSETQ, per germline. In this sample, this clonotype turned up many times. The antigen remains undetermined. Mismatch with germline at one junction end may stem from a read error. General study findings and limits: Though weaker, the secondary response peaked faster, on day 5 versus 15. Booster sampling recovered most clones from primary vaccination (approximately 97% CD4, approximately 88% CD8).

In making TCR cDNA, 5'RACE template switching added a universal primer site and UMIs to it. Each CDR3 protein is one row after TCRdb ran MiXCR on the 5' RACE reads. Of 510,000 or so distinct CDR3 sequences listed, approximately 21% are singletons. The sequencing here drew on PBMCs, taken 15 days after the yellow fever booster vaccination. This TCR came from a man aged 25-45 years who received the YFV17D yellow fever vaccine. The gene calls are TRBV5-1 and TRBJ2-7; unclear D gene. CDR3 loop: CASSDSYEQYF. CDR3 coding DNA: TGTGCCAGCAGCGACTCCTACGAGCAGTACTTC.